The next 10 T cell receptor beta chains were all read from a single sample in a study of CD8 T cells in Susac syndrome. cDNA came from roughly 0.53 to 1 ug RNA primed by random hexamers. TCRdb re-called the immunoSEQ multiplex PCR reads with MiXCR, one entry per CDR3 protein. This sample has 77,000 or so distinct CDR3 sequences, with just over 90% found just once. Material: CD4+ T cells from PBMCs. These receptors originate from a human donor with Susac syndrome.

The table lists this clonotype with a count of one. The chain links TRBV29-1 to TRBJ2-2; no definite D call. Germline CDR1 reads SQVTM; CDR2 reads ANQGSEA. CDR3 size: 13 residues. Trimming took off 7 bases at V and 7 bases at J, with 16 bases between the two ends. The CDR3 spells CSAAREGHGELFF. CDR3 nucleotide sequence: TGCAGCGCCGCCCGTGAAGGTCACGGGGAGCTGTTTTTT.

The genes are TRBV28 and TRBJ2-5, with 7 bases lining up with TRBD1. This CDR3 region has 16 residues. CDR1 and CDR2 (germline): MDHEN, SYDVKM. Trimming at V came to 6 bases and at J to 5 bases, leaving 15 bases not matched to a gene. The CDR3 region has the DNA TGTGCCAGCAGCTCCCCCCGACAGGGATCTAGGGAGACCCAGTACTTC. Translated, it gives CASSSPRQGSRETQYF. Drawing the rest from reference TRBV28 and TRBJ2-5, the complete variable domain is DVKVTQSSRYLVKRTGEKVFLECVQDMDHENMFWYRQDPGLGLRLIYFSYDVKMKEKGDIPEGYSVSREKKERFSLILESASTNQTSMYLCASSSPRQGSRETQYFGPGTRLLVL.

The chain has TRBV20-1 and TRBJ1-1; 7 positions agree with TRBD1. V shed 4 bases and J 4 bases; nucleotides not matched to a gene: 6. The germline CDR1 and CDR2 sequences are DFQATT and SNEGSKA (reference sequence). This CDR3 is built from 13 residues. The CDR3: CSAMDRRGTEAFF. The CDR3, as DNA: TGCAGTGCTATGGACAGGAGGGGCACTGAAGCTTTCTTT.

The genes are TRBV4-3 and TRBJ2-6; weak D call: TRBD1 (6 bases). The germline V and J ends were trimmed by 4 bases and 0 bases, with 16 bases remaining between them. The germline CDR1 and CDR2 sequences are LGHNA and YSLEER. The CDR3 contains 18 residues. DNA of the CDR3: TGCGCCAGCAGCCCAGCCTTCCTGGACAGCTCTGGGGCCAACGTCCTGACTTTC. It yields the protein CASSPAFLDSSGANVLTF.

The chain uses TRBV21-1 and TRBJ2-7; the table's D call TRBD1 went unverified against the DNA. TRBV21-1 is a listed pseudogene. This CDR3 region has 14 residues. Written as DNA, the CDR3 is TGTGCCAGCAGCAAGGGCGGGAGCTGCCACGAGCAGTACTTC. It specifies CASSKGGSCHEQYF.

This clonotype showed up just once. The chain is built from TRBV24-1 and TRBJ2-1; 10 positions agree with TRBD2. This CDR3 comprises 18 residues. Germline V lookup: CDR1 KGHDR, CDR2 SFDVKD. Trimming removed 0 bases from V and 8 bases from J; junction bases left unmatched: 12. CDR3: CATSDLPSGSRTGYEQFF. The CDR3, as DNA: TGTGCCACCAGTGATTTGCCTAGCGGGAGCCGGACGGGCTATGAGCAGTTCTTC.

The chain has TRBV15 and TRBJ1-5, with unresolved D. The CDR3 is 15 amino acids. Germline-derived CDR1 and CDR2 are LNHNV and YYDKDF (reference sequence). V lost 0 bases, J lost 0 bases, and 6 bases lay in between. The CDR3 loop is CATSRDRNSNQPQHF. The DNA of the CDR3 is TGTGCCACCAGCAGAGACAGAAATAGCAATCAGCCCCAGCATTTT.

V and J are TRBV19 and TRBJ1-5; D gene ambiguous. CDR1 is LNHDA and CDR2 is SQIVND in the germline V gene (reference sequence). V gave up 0 bases and J gave up 0 bases, with 12 bases separating them. The CDR3 extends over 17 amino acids. The CDR3 DNA reads TGTGCCAGTAGTATAGATCCCGCAGGAAATAGCAATCAGCCCCAGCATTTT. Translation: CASSIDPAGNSNQPQHF.

This clonotype was detected once. This chain links TRBV20-1 with TRBJ2-1, with no clear D. Germline V lookup: CDR1 DFQATT, CDR2 SNEGSKA (reference sequence). CDR3 length equals 12 residues. V was pared by 2 bases and J by 9 bases, with 11 bases between. DNA of the CDR3: TGCAGTGCTAGAATTCCTAGAGGTGAGCAGTTCTTC. Its protein is CSARIPRGEQFF.

The J gene is TRBJ2-7, the V gene TRBV18; D is uncertain. Per the germline V gene, CDR1 is KGHSH and CDR2 is LQKENI. This CDR3 spans 13 amino acids. V lost 1 base to trimming and J lost 3 bases, with 7 bases between them. The CDR3 nucleotides read TGTGCCAGCTCACCACTCTCCGGCTACGAGCAGTACTTC. As protein: CASSPLSGYEQYF.